A single sample is the source of the 15 T cell receptor beta chains below, sequenced in a study of blood T cell repertoires in COVID-19 (TCRdb year 2020). Libraries came from the immunoSEQ multiplex PCR assay. TCRdb's version of the immuneACCESS table is confined to in-frame rearrangements and falls short of the full clone set. An unresolved V gene accounts for under half of the shortfall where checked; the remainder is of unknown origin. Counted in this sample were about 300,000 clones; around 85% of them appeared once. In total, the top ten clones hold about 1.9% of the sample. The specimen was PBMCs or T cells enriched from blood (not recorded which). The receptors derive from a woman in her thirties who had been exposed to COVID-19.

The genes are TRBV5-1 and TRBJ1-2, with D possibly TRBD1 on 6 matching bases. The CDR3 totals 15 residues. CDR1 is SGHRS, CDR2 YFSETQ, per germline. With 4 bases removed from V and 0 bases from J, the gap between germline ends came to 13 bases. The CDR3 bases are TGCGCCAGCAGCGTAGGACAGCCTGCTAACTATGGCTACACCTTC. Translation gives CASSVGQPANYGYTF.

The rearrangement joins TRBV6-2 or TRBV6-3 to TRBJ2-1; D not resolved. The CDR3 is made up of 13 amino acids. Germline-derived CDR1 and CDR2 are MNHEY and SVGEGT. V was shortened by 2 bases and J by 6 bases, with 8 bases between the two germline ends. The CDR3 DNA reads as TGTGCCAGCAGTTACCTTCGGAGCAATGAGCAGTTCTTC. It yields the protein CASSYLRSNEQFF.

The V gene is TRBV19, the J gene TRBJ2-7, with D hard to call. This CDR3 is built from 15 residues. Germline V gene data show CDR1 as LNHDA and CDR2 as SQIVND (reference sequence). The germline V and J ends were trimmed by 4 bases and 0 bases, with 13 bases remaining between them. The CDR3: CASSSRKTASYEQYF. DNA for the CDR3: TGTGCCAGTAGTAGCCGCAAGACTGCCTCCTACGAGCAGTACTTC.

The V call is TRBV3-1 (or the pseudogene TRBV3-2), the J call TRBJ2-1; 8 bases map to TRBD2. V lost 0 bases and J lost 13; bases outside the gene matches: 8. The germline gives CDR1 LGHDT, CDR2 YNNKEL (reference sequence). The CDR3 has 14 residues. The CDR3, as DNA: TGTGCCAGCAGCCAAGATCTTGCGGGGGGACGACAGTTCTTC. This gives the protein CASSQDLAGGRQFF.

This chain uses TRBV7-3 with TRBJ2-7, with D unclear. V lost 4 bases and J lost 9, with 16 bases in between. This CDR3 is 13 amino acids long. Germline CDR1 is SGHTA and CDR2 is FQGTGA. The CDR3 here is CASSSEPALGQYF. In nucleotides, the CDR3 is TGTGCCAGCAGCTCGGAGCCCGCTCTCGGGCAGTACTTC.

This clone was seen once. V gene TRBV19 combines with J gene TRBJ1-5; 8 bases are a match to TRBD1. After removal of 3 bases from V and 4 bases from J, the junction contained 17 bases not matched to a gene. The CDR3 consists of 19 residues. CDR1 is LNHDA and CDR2 is SQIVND in the germline V gene (reference sequence). The chain's CDR3 is CASSIYRGRGLIGNQPQHF. The CDR3 DNA sequence: TGTGCCAGTAGTATTTATAGGGGCAGGGGGCTGATAGGAAATCAGCCCCAGCATTTT.

V gene TRBV7-6 combines with J gene TRBJ1-2, with D tentatively TRBD1 (6 bases). The ends were cut back, 4 bases at V and 7 bases at J, with 16 bases in the middle. CDR3 size: 14 residues. Germline V gives CDR1 SGHVS, CDR2 FNYEAQ. The CDR3 spells CASSSTTGMSGYTF. The CDR3 region has the DNA TGTGCCAGCAGCTCAACAACAGGGATGAGTGGCTACACCTTC.

The CDR3 bases are TGTGCCAGCAGTTTATTGACAGAGGCTGAAGCTTTCTTT. Translation: CASSLLTEAEAFF. V gene TRBV27 combines with J gene TRBJ1-1; perhaps TRBD1 as D (5 bases). CDR3 length: 13 residues. Per the germline V gene, CDR1 is MNHEY and CDR2 is SMNVEV (reference sequence). V gave up 1 base and J gave up 6 bases, with 9 bases separating them.

This rearrangement joins TRBV19 to TRBJ1-3; possibly TRBD1 for D (6 bases). Trimming left V 6 bases short and J 2 bases short, with 14 bases between. The CDR3 covers 15 residues. Germline V CDR1 and CDR2: LNHDA, SQIVND (reference sequence). The CDR3 region is CASRLDRTAGNTIYF. The CDR3, as DNA: TGTGCCAGTAGATTGGACAGAACAGCTGGAAACACCATATATTTT.

The V call is TRBV28, the J call TRBJ1-5; 7 nucleotides match TRBD1. The V segment lost 8 bases and the J segment 1 base; nucleotides outside the gene matches: 5. The CDR3 is 14 residues long. Germline values: CDR1 MDHEN, CDR2 SYDVKM. CDR3 sequence reads: CASVSGGSNQPQHF. CDR3 sequence (DNA): TGTGCCAGCGTTTCAGGGGGAAGCAATCAGCCCCAGCATTTT.

This chain joins TRBV7-9 and TRBJ2-7, with 7 bases fitting TRBD1. The CDR3 extends over 14 amino acids. Germline loops: CDR1 SEHNR, CDR2 FQNEAQ (reference sequence). Unmatched junction bases numbered 9, after V lost 5 bases and J lost 5 bases. CDR3 sequence reads: CASSRETGTHEQYF. The CDR3, as DNA: TGTGCCAGCAGCCGAGAGACAGGGACCCACGAGCAGTACTTC. The entire variable domain, with the rest obtained from reference TRBV7-9 and TRBJ2-7, is as follows: DTGVSQNPRHKITKRGQNVTFRCDPISEHNRLYWYRQTLGQGPEFLTYFQNEAQLEKSRLLSDRFSAERPKGSFSTLEIQRTEQGDSAMYLCASSRETGTHEQYFGPGTRLTVT.

The table lists this clone with a count of one. The chain couples TRBV10-3 to TRBJ2-3; 9 bases map to TRBD2. The germline gives CDR1 ENHRY, CDR2 SYGVKD. The CDR3 runs to 15 residues. Trimming took 4 bases from V and 3 from J; bases not matched to a gene: 5. The CDR3: CAISAGSGGTDTQYF. In DNA, the CDR3 is TGTGCCATCAGTGCGGGTAGCGGGGGTACAGATACGCAGTATTTT.

The chain combines TRBV7-2 with TRBJ2-1; 8 bases match TRBD2. The germline V gene has CDR1 SGHTA and CDR2 FQGNSA. The CDR3 length is 16 residues. Germline trimming cut 5 bases from V and 8 bases from J; bases unmatched to any gene: 14. For the CDR3, the DNA is TGTGCCAGCAGCCTAGGAGCCGCGGGAGGAATCTATGAGCAGTTCTTC. Translating it yields CASSLGAAGGIYEQFF. The full variable domain, in which reference TRBV7-2 and TRBJ2-1 provide the parts outside the CDR3, is GAGVSQSPSNKVTEKGKDVELRCDPISGHTALYWYRQSLGQGLEFLIYFQGNSAPDKSGLPSDRFSAERTGGSVSTLTIQRTQQEDSAVYLCASSLGAAGGIYEQFFGPGTRLTVL.

The chain couples TRBV19 to TRBJ2-1; 7 nucleotides agree with TRBD1. The CDR3 totals 13 residues. After removal of 4 bases from V and 8 bases from J, the junction contained 5 bases not matched to a gene. Germline V gene data show CDR1 as LNHDA and CDR2 as SQIVND (reference sequence). For the CDR3, the DNA is TGTGCCAGTAGTAACAGGGGTCAAGATGAGCAGTTCTTC. Residues: CASSNRGQDEQFF.

The rearrangement links TRBV6-5 to TRBJ1-1; D possibly corresponds to TRBD1 (5 bases). The V gene lost 6 bases and the J gene lost 1 base, with 12 bases spanning the gap. The CDR3 covers 14 residues. In germline, CDR1 is MNHEY, CDR2 SVGAGI. The CDR3 region has the DNA TGTGCCAGCAGCTCGACAGAGACGAACACTGAAGCTTTCTTT. It translates to CASSSTETNTEAFF.